This passage covers 8 T cell receptor beta chains from one sample sequenced in a study of neurological immune-mediated disorders. Time point indicated: longitudinal time-point 1 (baseline). Each CDR3 protein gets one entry after TCRdb re-called the 5' RACE reads with MiXCR. This sample has roughly 61,000 distinct CDR3 sequences, with around a tenth found just once. The sample taken for sequencing was PBMCs. The receptor source for this set is a male donor with HTLV-1-associated myelopathy (HAM/TSP).

In this sample, this clonotype is medium-sized (0.01 to 0.1%). The rearrangement uses TRBV7-2 and TRBJ2-5; 7 bases agree with TRBD2. V lost 3 bases and J lost 1; bases outside the gene matches: 2. The CDR3 has 14 amino acids. Per germline, CDR1 SGHTA and CDR2 FQGNSA. CDR3 nucleotide sequence: TGTGCCAGCAGCTTCCAGCGGGGCCAAGAGACCCAGTACTTC. Translation gives CASSFQRGQETQYF.

This clonotype was observed at least ten times. The chain carries TRBV6-5 and TRBJ1-1; no clear D gene. This CDR3 region has 15 residues. The ends were cut back, 1 base at V and 1 base at J, with 10 bases in the middle. Germline CDR1 reads MNHEY; CDR2 reads SVGAGI. CDR3 protein: CASSYFAGANTEAFF. CDR3 sequence (DNA): TGTGCCAGCAGTTACTTCGCAGGCGCGAACACTGAAGCTTTCTTT.

This clonotype was found many times. Here the CDR3 DNA reads TGTGCCAGCAGCTTACGTCTAGCGGAAATTACAGATACGCAGTATTTT. This encodes CASSLRLAEITDTQYF. This chain joins TRBV11-1 and TRBJ2-3; 7 positions agree with TRBD2. V was clipped by 2 bases and J by 3 bases; unmatched bases: 8. CDR1 SGHAT and CDR2 FQDESV come from the germline V gene (reference sequence). The CDR3 totals 16 residues. The full variable domain, in which reference TRBV11-1 and TRBJ2-3 provide the parts outside the CDR3, is EAEVAQSPRYKITEKSQAVAFWCDPISGHATLYWYRQILGQGPELLVQFQDESVVDDSQLPKDRFSAERLKGVDSTLKIQPAELGDSAMYLCASSLRLAEITDTQYFGPGTRLTVL.

This clonotype occurred a few times. V usage is TRBV5-5 and J usage is TRBJ2-1; 9 nucleotides agree with TRBD2. CDR3 size: 13 residues. Germline loops: CDR1 SGHKS, CDR2 YYEKEE (reference sequence). Trimming took 7 bases from V and 10 from J; bases not matched to a gene: 9. The CDR3 DNA reads as TGTGCCAGCGTTGTTAGCGGGGGCTGGGAGCAGTTCTTC. Its translation is CASVVSGGWEQFF.

Ten or more counts support this clonotype. The chain links TRBV5-1 to TRBJ2-3, with D perhaps assigned TRBD1 or TRBD2 (5 bases each). The CDR3 length is 14 residues. Germline CDR1 reads SGHRS; CDR2 reads YFSETQ. The V end lost 5 bases, the J end lost 2 bases, and 12 bases lay between the germline ends. CDR3 protein: CASRRQGDTDTQYF. CDR3 DNA sequence: TGCGCCAGCAGGCGGCAGGGAGACACAGATACGCAGTATTTT.

This clonotype has at least ten counts. The V gene is TRBV7-2, the J gene TRBJ1-4; weak D call: TRBD1 (5 bases). There are 15 residues in the CDR3. Trimming removed 5 bases from V and 8 bases from J, with 18 bases in between. Germline CDR1 is SGHTA and CDR2 is FQGNSA. CDR3: CASSHGGERGEKLFF. CDR3 DNA: TGTGCCAGCAGCCACGGGGGGGAGAGGGGCGAAAAACTGTTTTTT.

This clonotype was picked up many times. The chain uses TRBV20-1 and TRBJ1-5; weak D call: TRBD1 (5 bases). Germline CDR1 DFQATT, CDR2 SNEGSKA (reference sequence). The CDR3 spans 18 residues. V was trimmed by 1 base and J by 3 bases, leaving 22 bases between them. The CDR3 is CSARGDPGRSVDNQPQHF. In DNA form, the CDR3 reads TGCAGTGCTAGAGGCGACCCGGGACGGTCAGTGGACAATCAGCCCCAGCATTTT.

This clonotype was recorded at least ten times. The rearrangement links TRBV10-3 to TRBJ2-3; 10 bases agree with TRBD2. In germline, CDR1 is ENHRY, CDR2 SYGVKD. V was pared by 8 bases and J by 1 base, with 6 bases of the junction left unmatched. There are 15 residues in the CDR3. The CDR3 bases are TGTGCCATCCGGTCCGGGACTAGCGGCACAGATACGCAGTATTTT. Translating gives CAIRSGTSGTDTQYF.